The subject of this entry is one TCR beta chain. What it recognizes is unknown. The source of the sample is a study of vaccination and CD4 T cells after COVID-19. On the study more broadly: SARS-CoV-2 positivity in convalescent patients was established by nasal swab PCR; under ten had mild and one severe disease.

CDR1 and CDR2 (germline): LNHNV, YYDKDF (reference sequence). Trimming cost V 1 base and J 0 bases, with 10 bases left between them. This CDR3 is built from 16 residues. Treatment described: roughly 11-day PBMC culture with coronavirus spike peptide pools or control peptides (ViraFEST assay). The Oncomine TCR Beta short-read assay was applied to DNA of cultured CD4+ T cells. MiXCR was run by TCRdb on the PCR reads, yielding one entry per CDR3 protein. The sample lists about 15,000 distinct CDR3 sequences, approximately 50% occurring once. This clonotype was obtained from a human donor with COVID-19. Material: cultured CD4+ T cells from blood, obtained after SARS-CoV-2 vaccination. V is TRBV15 and J is TRBJ2-1; no clear D. CDR3 sequence reads: CATSRVSASSYNEQFF. CDR3 DNA: TGTGCCACCAGCAGAGTTTCGGCTAGCTCCTACAATGAGCAGTTCTTC.